Below are 21 T cell receptor beta chains sequenced from a single sample in a study of CD8+ T cells in alopecia areata. Regarding treatment: oral pan-JAK inhibitor, 5-10 mg twice daily. Reverse transcribed after extraction, RNA yielded cDNA as the sequencing template. Method: immunoSEQ multiplex PCR; TCRdb's copy keeps in-frame clones and lacks some. The table includes 100,000 or so clones, roughly 60% detected once. Sequences were derived from CD8+ T cells sorted from blood, sampled at approximately week 56, from a patient treated with tofacitinib. Receptor source: a human donor with alopecia areata.

This clone was picked up many times. The genes are TRBV4-2 and TRBJ2-7; 10 bases fit TRBD2. V shed 2 bases and J 4 bases; nucleotides not matched to a gene: 2. The germline gives CDR1 LGHNA, CDR2 YNFKEQ. The CDR3 has 14 residues. The CDR3 protein is CASSQSSGGYEQYF. For the CDR3, the DNA is TGTGCCAGCAGCCAATCTAGCGGGGGTTACGAGCAGTACTTC.

This clone was observed a handful of times. The rearrangement uses TRBV10-2 and TRBJ1-5; no clear D. This CDR3 has 14 residues. Germline CDR1 WSHSY, CDR2 SAAADI. Trimming removed 4 bases from V and 4 bases from J, with 11 bases in between. CDR3 region: CASSGQNLNQPQHF. The CDR3 nucleotides are TGCGCCAGCAGTGGGCAGAACCTGAATCAGCCCCAGCATTTT.

The chain uses TRBV30 and TRBJ1-1, with D possibly TRBD1 on 5 matching bases. V lost 4 bases and J 7 bases, leaving 10 bases between the germline ends. This CDR3 contains 11 residues. CDR1 is GTSNPN and CDR2 is SVGIG in the germline V gene (reference sequence). The DNA for the CDR3 is TGTGCCTGGAACCGGGACTTTGAAGCTTTCTTT. The encoded protein is CAWNRDFEAFF.

This clone was counted only a few times. This chain joins TRBV5-1 and TRBJ2-1, with a tentative D call TRBD2 (5 bases). The germline CDR1 and CDR2 sequences are SGHRS and YFSETQ. This CDR3 has 19 amino acids. V dropped 5 bases and J dropped 0 bases, with 24 bases sitting between them. The CDR3 reads CASSEKRQDSFSSYNEQFF. CDR3 DNA: TGCGCCAGCAGTGAGAAAAGGCAGGACTCCTTTAGCTCCTACAATGAGCAGTTCTTC.

The rearrangement uses TRBV15 and TRBJ2-1; 8 positions agree with TRBD1. The V and J ends lost 0 bases and 8 bases, in that order; junction bases with no gene match: 6. CDR1 is LNHNV and CDR2 is YYDKDF in the germline V gene (reference sequence). This CDR3 has 15 residues. The CDR3 DNA follows: TGTGCCACCAGCAGAGAGCGGGCAGGGGGCTATGAGCAGTTCTTC. Protein product: CATSRERAGGYEQFF.

The CDR3 reads CASSLGGRGVTEAFF. As DNA, the CDR3 is TGTGCCAGCAGCTTAGGTGGCAGGGGAGTCACTGAAGCTTTCTTT. The chain carries TRBV13 and TRBJ1-1; tentative D call: TRBD1 (6 bases). Trimming took off 0 bases at V and 4 bases at J, with 12 bases between the two ends. The CDR3 length is 15 residues. Germline CDR1 and CDR2: PRHDT and FYEKMQ (reference sequence).

This clone was picked up a small number of times. V is TRBV2 and J is TRBJ2-3, with no clear D. This CDR3 region has 11 residues. Germline CDR1 is SNHLY and CDR2 is FYNNEI. With 7 bases removed from V and 2 bases from J, the gap between germline ends came to 4 bases. CDR3 bases: TGTGCCAGCACCTTCACAGATACGCAGTATTTT. It encodes CASTFTDTQYF.

The chain has TRBV2 and TRBJ1-5; D remains unclear. Germline V lookup: CDR1 SNHLY, CDR2 FYNNEI. Trimming pared 2 bases from V and 0 bases from J, leaving 8 bases between. The CDR3 runs to 15 residues. CDR3 bases: TGTGCCAGCAGTGAATCTGGGGATAGCAATCAGCCCCAGCATTTT. Its protein product is CASSESGDSNQPQHF.

This clone appeared a few times. This chain connects TRBV13 to TRBJ2-4, with 7 nucleotides matching TRBD1. The ends lost 4 bases at V and 0 bases at J; junction bases unmatched: 6. CDR1 is PRHDT and CDR2 is FYEKMQ in the germline V gene (reference sequence). This CDR3 region has 16 residues. The CDR3 DNA sequence: TGTGCCAGCAGCTCCTCACAGGGGCTAGCCAAAAACATTCAGTACTTC. Its translation: CASSSSQGLAKNIQYF.

This clone showed up just once. The chain links TRBV30 to TRBJ1-1, with D perhaps matching TRBD1 (5 bases). This CDR3 region has 11 residues. In germline, CDR1 is GTSNPN, CDR2 SVGIG (reference sequence). V shed 3 bases and J shed 8 bases, with 10 bases lying between them. The CDR3 is CAWRAGTEAFF. The CDR3 region has the DNA TGTGCCTGGAGAGCCGGGACCGAAGCTTTCTTT.

The chain uses TRBV13 and TRBJ2-7, with 10 bases identical to TRBD1. After removal of 5 bases from V and 3 bases from J, the junction contained 4 bases not matched to a gene. The CDR3 totals 14 residues. Looked up from germline, CDR1 is PRHDT and CDR2 is FYEKMQ (reference sequence). The DNA of the CDR3 is TGTGCCAGCAGCAGCGGGACAGGGGTCTACGAGCAGTACTTC. It specifies CASSSGTGVYEQYF.

The table lists this clone with a count of one. The CDR3 sequence is CATRRTSGGHQETQYF. The CDR3 DNA sequence: TGTGCCACCAGACGGACTAGCGGGGGGCATCAAGAGACCCAGTACTTC. V is TRBV15 and J is TRBJ2-5; 14 bases agree with TRBD2. Germline V gene sequence: CDR1 LNHNV, CDR2 YYDKDF (reference sequence). This CDR3 region has 16 residues. Trimming took 6 bases from V and 2 from J; bases not matched to a gene: 5.

The V gene is TRBV19, the J gene TRBJ2-6, with no clear D. Germline assignment: CDR1 LNHDA and CDR2 SQIVND (reference sequence). The CDR3 length is 13 residues. V was clipped by 5 bases and J by 0 bases, with 2 bases between them. CDR3 in amino acids: CASSLSGANVLTF. The CDR3 coding sequence is TGTGCCAGTAGTCTCTCTGGGGCCAACGTCCTGACTTTC.

The chain employs TRBV9 and TRBJ2-1, with 7 bases matching TRBD2. J was trimmed by 9 bases and V by 4 bases; bases with no gene match: 4. Germline V gives CDR1 SGDLS, CDR2 YYNGEE. The CDR3 is made up of 12 amino acids. Here the CDR3 reads CASSSPGGEQFF. CDR3 coding DNA: TGTGCCAGCAGCTCCCCGGGAGGTGAGCAGTTCTTC.

With regard to this clone: Compared with germline, one end of the junction differs, possibly owing to a read error. V usage is TRBV6-6 and J usage is TRBJ2-5, with TRBD1 as a possible D gene (6 bases). Germline CDR1 and CDR2: MNHNY and SVGAGI (reference sequence). The CDR3 length is 12 residues. The CDR3 loop reads CASSSIRDTIDF. The CDR3 coding sequence is TGTGCCAGCAGCTCCATCCGGGACACCATCGACTTC.

V usage is TRBV9 and J usage is TRBJ2-7, with 7 nucleotides matching TRBD1. CDR3 length: 13 amino acids. CDR1 and CDR2 (germline): SGDLS, YYNGEE. The J segment lost 3 bases and the V segment lost 4 bases, leaving 4 bases of the junction unmatched. CDR3 sequence: CASSRDSDYEQYF. The CDR3 coding sequence is TGTGCCAGCAGCAGGGACAGTGACTACGAGCAGTACTTC.

This chain uses TRBV4-1 with TRBJ2-7; no reliable D call. This CDR3 is built from 12 residues. Looked up from germline, CDR1 is MGHRA and CDR2 is YSYEKL. Trimming pared 4 bases from V and 3 bases from J, leaving 7 bases between. CDR3: CASSPNSYEQYF. In DNA form, the CDR3 reads TGCGCCAGCAGCCCGAACAGCTACGAGCAGTACTTC.

V and J are TRBV13 and TRBJ2-7; the D gene is possibly TRBD2 (6 bases). The germline V gene has CDR1 PRHDT and CDR2 FYEKMQ (reference sequence). The CDR3 spans 15 residues. The V gene lost 4 bases and the J gene lost 4 bases, with 17 bases spanning the gap. The CDR3 loop is CASSSIGTYHYEQYF. CDR3 nucleotides: TGTGCCAGCAGCTCCATCGGGACTTACCATTACGAGCAGTACTTC.

This clone came up a few times. The chain joins TRBV15 to TRBJ2-7; D unresolved. The V end was cut by 9 bases, the J end by 6 bases, with 18 bases between. The CDR3 spans 13 residues. Germline values: CDR1 LNHNV, CDR2 YYDKDF (reference sequence). CDR3 amino acids: CATMLLDGSEQYF. Here the CDR3 DNA reads TGTGCCACGATGCTTCTGGACGGATCCGAGCAGTACTTC.

This rearrangement joins TRBV9 to TRBJ2-3; D unclear. This CDR3 has 12 amino acids. CDR1 and CDR2 (germline): SGDLS, YYNGEE. Trimming took off 0 bases at V and 5 bases at J, with 4 bases between the two ends. CDR3: CASSVAGDTQYF. For the CDR3, the DNA is TGTGCCAGCAGCGTAGCGGGAGATACGCAGTATTTT.

This clone has more than one count but fewer than ten. The chain recombines TRBV13 with TRBJ2-5; D gene unclear. This CDR3 region has 12 residues. Germline-derived CDR1 and CDR2 are PRHDT and FYEKMQ (reference sequence). V shed 4 bases and J shed 5 bases, with 8 bases lying between them. The CDR3 coding sequence is TGTGCCAGCAGCTCCTACCGGGAGACCCAGTACTTC. This sequence encodes CASSSYRETQYF.